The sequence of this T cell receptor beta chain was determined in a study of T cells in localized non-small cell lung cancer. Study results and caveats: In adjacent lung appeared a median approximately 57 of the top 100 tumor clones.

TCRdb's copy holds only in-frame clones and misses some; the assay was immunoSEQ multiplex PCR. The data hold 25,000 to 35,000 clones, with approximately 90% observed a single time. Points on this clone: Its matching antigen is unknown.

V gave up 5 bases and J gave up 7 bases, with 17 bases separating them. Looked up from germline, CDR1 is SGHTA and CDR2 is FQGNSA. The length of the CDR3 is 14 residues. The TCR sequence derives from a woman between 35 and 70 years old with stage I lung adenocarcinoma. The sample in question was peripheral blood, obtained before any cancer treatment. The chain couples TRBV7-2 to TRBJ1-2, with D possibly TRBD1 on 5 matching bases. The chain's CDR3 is CASSLRRGGSGYTF. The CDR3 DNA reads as TGTGCCAGCAGCCTGAGACGGGGGGGTAGTGGCTACACCTTC.